The rows below give T cell receptor beta chains drawn from one sample of a study of CD8+ T cells in alopecia areata. Sequenced by immunoSEQ multiplex PCR; TCRdb stores in-frame clones only, minus some. The sample comprises 150,000 to 190,000 clones, 50% to 65% of which are singletons, and just under 20% rests with the top ten. Sequencing was performed on CD8+ T cells sorted from blood, taken at week 0. The receptor set was obtained from a human donor with alopecia areata. The CDR3 runs from the conserved cysteine through the conserved F or W. The order of the fields is clone size, V gene, J gene, D gene, CDR3 length, CDR3 protein, CDR3 DNA. D genes are given only for firm matches. Rows give clone size only sometimes, using once, few, many, or a class for an expanded clone.

.,TRBV5-6,TRBJ2-7,.,14,CASSPIEDSYEQYF,TGTGCCAGCAGTCCAATTGAGGACTCCTACGAGCAGTACTTC
.,TRBV30,TRBJ2-2,.,12,CAWIQFNGELFF,TGTGCCTGGATACAGTTTAACGGGGAGCTGTTTTTT
few,TRBV15,TRBJ2-1,TRBD2,15,CATSRGTSDFNEQFF,TGTGCCACCAGCCGGGGGACTAGTGATTTCAATGAGCAGTTCTTC
.,TRBV5-8,TRBJ1-5,.,16,CASSPPRAFSNQPQHF,TGTGCCAGCAGCCCGCCCAGGGCCTTTAGCAATCAGCCCCAGCATTTT
.,TRBV7-9,TRBJ2-1,.,16,CASSPPIGPSYNEQFF,TGTGCCAGCAGCCCACCGATCGGCCCCTCCTACAATGAGCAGTTCTTC
.,TRBV19,TRBJ1-1,.,14,CASSMGSQGTEAFF,TGTGCCAGTAGTATGGGCAGTCAAGGCACTGAAGCTTTCTTT
.,TRBV29-1,TRBJ2-7,.,11,CSVRLDYEQYF,TGCAGCGTGCGACTAGACTACGAGCAGTACTTC
few,TRBV12-5,TRBJ1-5,.,15,CASGSDRANNQPQHF,TGTGCTAGTGGTTCCGACCGGGCGAACAATCAGCCCCAGCATTTT
.,TRBV6-4,TRBJ2-1,TRBD2,15,CASSDAGLPNNEQFF,TGTGCCAGCAGTGACGCGGGACTACCTAACAATGAGCAGTTCTTC
.,TRBV14,TRBJ2-1,.,13,CASSPGMNNEQFF,TGTGCCAGCAGCCCCGGGATGAACAATGAGCAGTTCTTC
.,TRBV21-1,TRBJ2-7,.,12,CASSLGAYEQYF,TGTGCCAGCAGCTTAGGGGCCTACGAGCAGTACTTC
few,TRBV29-1,TRBJ1-1,.,16,CSGADEGNLMNTEAFF,TGCAGCGGTGCAGATGAAGGGAACCTTATGAACACTGAAGCTTTCTTT
few,TRBV29-1,TRBJ1-2,.,12,CSVIGENYGYTF,TGCAGCGTCATTGGGGAGAACTATGGCTACACCTTC
.,TRBV7-8,TRBJ1-5,TRBD1,16,CASSLRGGGGNQPQHF,TGTGCCAGCAGCTTAAGAGGGGGCGGAGGCAATCAGCCCCAGCATTTT
.,TRBV11-3,TRBJ2-3,.,14,CASSHSGEADTQYF,TGTGCCAGCAGCCACTCTGGTGAGGCAGATACGCAGTATTTT
few,TRBV10-3,TRBJ1-2,.,11,CANRDLYGYTF,TGTGCCAACAGAGATCTCTATGGCTACACCTTC
few,TRBV29-1,TRBJ1-4,.,12,CSVLRSDEKLFF,TGCAGCGTTTTAAGGTCGGATGAAAAACTGTTTTTT
.,TRBV29-1,TRBJ1-2,.,13,CSVEHGSNYGYTF,TGCAGCGTTGAACACGGTTCTAACTATGGCTACACCTTC
.,TRBV5-6,TRBJ1-6,.,12,CASSSDSSPLHF,TGTGCCAGCAGCTCGGATAGTTCACCCCTCCACTTT
few,TRBV7-9,TRBJ1-1,.,13,CASSPGRVTEAFF,TGTGCCAGCAGTCCCGGGAGGGTCACTGAAGCTTTCTTT
once,TRBV25-1,TRBJ2-5,TRBD2,14,CASGIAGGPETQYF,TGTGCCAGCGGCATAGCGGGGGGGCCGGAGACCCAGTACTTC
.,TRBV5-1,TRBJ1-1,TRBD1,12,CASSATGVEAFF,TGCGCCAGCAGCGCGACAGGGGTCGAAGCTTTCTTT
.,TRBV7-9,TRBJ1-1,TRBD1,18,CASSLGDSGGLRNTEAFF,TGTGCCAGCAGCTTAGGCGATTCAGGGGGGCTCCGGAACACTGAAGCTTTCTTT
.,TRBV10-2,TRBJ2-7,.,13,CASSSDSSYEQYF,TGCGCCAGCAGTTCCGACAGCTCCTACGAGCAGTACTTC
few,TRBV2,TRBJ1-4,TRBD1,14,CASSEPGQGIKLFF,TGTGCCAGCAGTGAACCTGGACAGGGAATAAAACTGTTTTTT
few,TRBV10-3,TRBJ2-1,.,14,CAISEGGLYNEQFF,TGTGCCATCAGTGAGGGAGGGTTATACAATGAGCAGTTCTTC
.,TRBV29-1,TRBJ2-5,.,12,CSELGSTETQYF,TGCAGCGAGCTCGGGTCCACAGAGACCCAGTACTTC
few,TRBV19,TRBJ1-1,.,13,CASSQAGDTEAFF,TGTGCCAGTAGTCAGGCGGGGGACACTGAAGCTTTCTTT
.,TRBV4-1,TRBJ2-1,.,13,CASSQVATAPLFF,TGCGCCAGCAGCCAAGTTGCAACCGCCCCGTTGTTCTTC
.,TRBV13,TRBJ2-1,.,14,CASSSRHSYNEQFF,TGTGCCAGCAGCTCGAGGCACTCCTACAATGAGCAGTTCTTC
.,TRBV7-6,TRBJ2-7,TRBD1,18,CASSLEAKQGERPYEQYF,TGTGCCAGCAGCTTAGAGGCGAAACAGGGGGAAAGACCCTACGAGCAGTACTTC